These T cell receptor beta chains were read from a single sample in a study of CD8 T cells in Susac syndrome. TCRdb re-called the immunoSEQ multiplex PCR reads through MiXCR, storing one row per CDR3 protein. The sample has approximately 190,000 distinct CDR3 sequences, 95% seen once. Sequencing input: CD8+ T cells from PBMCs. The receptors were sampled from a human donor with Susac syndrome. The CDR3 runs from the conserved cysteine through the conserved F or W. Each record gives: J gene, CDR3 length, D gene, clone size, V gene, CDR3 DNA, CDR3 protein. A D gene is named only where the DNA matches it firmly. Part of the rows lack a size; the others show once, few, many or a class for expanded clones.

>TRBJ2-7|16|-|-|TRBV7-9
TGTGCCAGCAGCCCAATTATGTCGCCGACTAACACCGAGCAGTACTTC
CASSPIMSPTNTEQYF
>TRBJ2-1|12|-|-|TRBV29-1
TGCAGCGCCGGCGGAGCCTACAATGAGCAGTTCTTC
CSAGGAYNEQFF
>TRBJ1-2|12|-|-|TRBV5-1
TGCGCCAGCAGTACAGGAACCTATGGCTACACCTTC
CASSTGTYGYTF
>TRBJ1-2|14|-|-|TRBV27
TGTGCCAGCAGCCCCCGGGACATCCACTATGGCTACACCTTC
CASSPRDIHYGYTF
>TRBJ2-3|17|-|-|TRBV7-9
TGTGCCAGCAGCTTTGGCGTACGGGAGCCTTTAAAAGATACGCAGTATTTT
CASSFGVREPLKDTQYF
>TRBJ2-3|14|-|-|TRBV11-2
TGTGCCAGCAGCATATACAGGGACCCAGATACGCAGTATTTT
CASSIYRDPDTQYF
>TRBJ1-5|14|TRBD1|-|TRBV4-1
TGCGCCAGCAGCCAAGAGGACAGGGACGAGCCCCAGCATTTT
CASSQEDRDEPQHF
>TRBJ2-5|16|-|-|TRBV28
TGTGCCAGCAGTTTAATGTACCAAGCCGAGAAAGAGACCCAGTACTTC
CASSLMYQAEKETQYF
>TRBJ1-2|12|-|-|TRBV2
TGTGCCAGCAGATCCTCTAACTATGGCTACACCTTC
CASRSSNYGYTF
>TRBJ2-1|16|TRBD2|few|TRBV4-2
TGTGCCAGCAGCCAAGTTCTAGCGGGAGTAACCAATGAGCAGTTCTTC
CASSQVLAGVTNEQFF
>TRBJ2-5|15|TRBD2|once|TRBV9
TGTGCCAGCAGCGACCATAGCGGGAGAGTGGAGACCCAGTACTTC
CASSDHSGRVETQYF
>TRBJ2-3|16|TRBD1|-|TRBV6-5
TGTGCCAGCAGTTACGCGACAGGGTCATCAACAGATACGCAGTATTTT
CASSYATGSSTDTQYF
>TRBJ1-2|14|TRBD1|-|TRBV27
TGTGCCAGCAGTTTCCGCGGGACAGGCTATGGCTACACCTTC
CASSFRGTGYGYTF
>TRBJ2-3|14|-|-|TRBV9
TGTGCCAGCAGCGTACATTCGGATCCAGATACGCAGTATTTT
CASSVHSDPDTQYF
>TRBJ2-1|14|TRBD1|once|TRBV5-1
TGCGCCAGCAGCCAGGACAGGGGGCACAATGAGCAGTTCTTC
CASSQDRGHNEQFF
>TRBJ2-5|18|-|once|TRBV6-1
TGTGCCAGCAGTGATCCTTACAGGGAGGAGTTCGGGCAAGAGACCCAGTACTTC
CASSDPYREEFGQETQYF
>TRBJ2-5|15|-|-|TRBV19
TGTGCCAGTAGTATAAGGCAGGGGTACCAAGAGACCCAGTACTTC
CASSIRQGYQETQYF
>TRBJ1-2|15|-|-|TRBV7-9
TGTGCCAGCAGCTTAGCCTGGGCAGGGGAATATGGCTACACCTTC
CASSLAWAGEYGYTF
>TRBJ2-3|14|-|-|TRBV28
TGTGCCAGCAGTGACTCAAGATGGACAGATACGCAGTATTTT
CASSDSRWTDTQYF
>TRBJ2-1|14|-|once|TRBV20-1
TGCAGTGCTAGGGAGCTTGGGCTAGCTCGCGAGCAGTTCTTC
CSARELGLAREQFF
>TRBJ2-7|14|-|-|TRBV20-1
TGCAGTGCTAGCGGGACAACGAGCTCCTACGAGCAGTACTTC
CSASGTTSSYEQYF